The rows below give T cell receptor beta chains drawn from one sample of a study of CXCR3-negative and CXCR3-positive naive CD8 T cells. After re-calling the 5' RACE reads, TCRdb lists one entry per CDR3 protein, DNA absent. The sample table includes over 35,000 distinct CDR3 sequences. The sample taken for sequencing was memory CD8+ T cells from blood. The receptors originated from a human donor in good health. Some clones in this sample may be carry-over from other donors' samples. Each CDR3 is given with its conserved first and last residue. The size of a clone is reported for some rows only, either as once, few or many, or as a class for expanded clones.

j_call clone_size cdr3_length v_call cdr3_aa
TRBJ1-3 - 16 TRBV20-1 CSARVGDREGGNTLYF
TRBJ2-5 - 17 TRBV20-1 CSASSRSWSQDRETQYF
TRBJ2-1 - 15 TRBV15 CATSGTKSSYNEQFF
TRBJ1-2 - 16 TRBV16 CASSQPGQGRGYGYTF
TRBJ1-2 - 14 TRBV6-5 CASSGPSIGYGYTF
TRBJ2-1 - 17 TRBV10-3 CAIQSTGATFSYNEQFF
TRBJ2-2 - 15 TRBV10-3 CAISESTGWTGELFF
TRBJ1-5 - 13 TRBV4-3 CASSQDRYQPQHF
TRBJ2-1 - 14 TRBV7-8 CASSPDPTGNEQFF
TRBJ1-1 - 13 TRBV29-1 CSVERGRGTEAFF
TRBJ2-7 - 15 TRBV3-1 CASSPFDRTSYEQYF
TRBJ2-5 - 17 TRBV20-1 CSARTVGAWIQQETQYF
TRBJ1-2 - 12 TRBV25-1 CASSAGIYGYTF
TRBJ2-7 - 15 TRBV14 CASSGSGETPYEQYF
TRBJ2-4 - 15 TRBV4-3 CASSQDRQGLNIQYF
TRBJ2-7 - 13 TRBV29-1 CSVESSLSYEQYF
TRBJ2-6 - 15 TRBV10-3 CAISEQGAGANVLTF
TRBJ2-4 - 13 TRBV28 CASSLSPGNIQYF
TRBJ2-1 - 13 TRBV7-2 CASSFTQNNEQFF
TRBJ2-7 large 15 TRBV29-1 CSVEGGRSQSYEQYF
TRBJ2-2 - 15 TRBV28 CASTPGLLNTGELFF
TRBJ1-1 - 16 TRBV20-1 CSARDQVYGSTAEAFF
TRBJ2-6 - 20 TRBV9 CASSEPRGGAVLSGANVLTF
TRBJ2-7 - 11 TRBV28 CASTDTYEQYF
TRBJ1-1 - 18 TRBV29-1 CSTYPGQGGSVRDTEAFF
TRBJ2-3 medium-sized 16 TRBV4-3 CASSQLAGGGADTQYF
TRBJ2-1 - 12 TRBV6-2/TRBV6-3 CASSTGGVEQFF
TRBJ2-5 - 14 TRBV6-5 CASSDIRGQETQYF
TRBJ2-7 - 13 TRBV6-6 CASSSYPGVEQYF
TRBJ2-3 - 16 TRBV28 CASTLFTSGAKDTQYF
TRBJ2-7 - 12 TRBV28 CASSSYTEEQYF
TRBJ2-7 - 15 TRBV20-1 CSARAETGPTYEQYF
TRBJ2-1 - 18 TRBV28 CASRDLAGGAISYNEQFF
TRBJ1-1 - 14 TRBV4-1 CASSQGSRGTEAFF
TRBJ2-7 - 13 TRBV5-1 CASSVGDVYEQYF
TRBJ2-6 - 16 TRBV28 CASSFREISGANVLTF
TRBJ1-2 - 16 TRBV15 CATSRDPGTPFYGYTF
TRBJ2-1 - 16 TRBV9 CASSQGGRGVFNEQFF
TRBJ2-7 - 13 TRBV29-1 CSVRTTSSYEQYF
TRBJ1-5 - 16 TRBV4-1 CASSQGLGQGALPQHF
TRBJ2-5 - 15 TRBV28 CASSSLRRRQETQYF
TRBJ2-3 - 18 TRBV4-2 CASSQESLAGGRTDTQYF
TRBJ2-7 - 16 TRBV7-2 CASSLDRSGGFYEQYF
TRBJ1-4 - 13 TRBV2 CASSDDLDEKLFF
TRBJ2-7 - 13 TRBV28 CASRWGATYEQYF
TRBJ1-2 - 15 TRBV28 CATQNPRDRLYGYTF